These T cell receptor beta chains were read from a single sample in a study of blood T cell repertoires in COVID-19. Profiling relied on immunoSEQ multiplex PCR, and the TCRdb table lists in-frame clones only, not all of them. The sample comprises tens of thousands of clones, about 74% of which are singletons, and just over 2.5% rests with the top ten. Material: peripheral blood. These receptors all come from a human donor with acute or convalescent COVID-19. The donor label of this sample is uncertain. Each CDR3 is given with its conserved first and last residue. The D gene is left open where the match is weak. Clone size appears in some rows only: once, few, many, or a class for an expanded clone.

clone size: -
J gene: TRBJ1-2
V gene: TRBV3-1/TRBV3-2
D gene: TRBD1
CDR3 DNA: TGTGCCAGCAGCCAAAGAGCCAAGGACAGGAGGACTCATGGCTACACCTTC
CDR3 protein: CASSQRAKDRRTHGYTF

clone size: few
J gene: TRBJ1-2
V gene: TRBV21-1
D gene: -
CDR3 DNA: TGTGCCAGCAGCAAAGCGGGCACAAAGGAGGCTGGCTACACCTTC
CDR3 protein: CASSKAGTKEAGYTF

clone size: few
J gene: TRBJ2-1
V gene: TRBV27
D gene: TRBD1
CDR3 DNA: TGTGCCAGCAGTTCAGCAAGGACAGGGACGGCTGAGCAGTTCTTC
CDR3 protein: CASSSARTGTAEQFF

clone size: -
J gene: TRBJ2-1
V gene: TRBV9
D gene: -
CDR3 DNA: TGTGCCAGCAGCAAATCACAGGGAAATGAGCAGTTCTTC
CDR3 protein: CASSKSQGNEQFF

clone size: -
J gene: TRBJ1-6
V gene: TRBV5-1
D gene: -
CDR3 DNA: TGCGCCAGCAGCTTTACGGGGAGCTCCTATAATTCACCCCTCCACTTT
CDR3 protein: CASSFTGSSYNSPLHF

clone size: -
J gene: TRBJ1-2
V gene: TRBV2
D gene: -
CDR3 DNA: TGTGCCAGCAGTCGGGACTCTCCCACACTCTATGGCTACACCTTC
CDR3 protein: CASSRDSPTLYGYTF

clone size: -
J gene: TRBJ2-1
V gene: TRBV30
D gene: TRBD2
CDR3 DNA: TGTGCCTGGAGCCCGGGACTAGCGGGAGTCGATGAGCAGTTCTTC
CDR3 protein: CAWSPGLAGVDEQFF

clone size: -
J gene: TRBJ2-1
V gene: TRBV7-2
D gene: TRBD1
CDR3 DNA: TGTGCCAGCAGGCCGGACAGGGGGTCGTACAATGAGCAGTTCTTC
CDR3 protein: CASRPDRGSYNEQFF

clone size: -
J gene: TRBJ1-1
V gene: TRBV3-1/TRBV3-2
D gene: -
CDR3 DNA: TGTGCCAGCACCCACGAGCCCCGGTGGAACACTGAAGCTTTCTTT
CDR3 protein: CASTHEPRWNTEAFF

clone size: -
J gene: TRBJ2-2
V gene: TRBV15
D gene: -
CDR3 DNA: TGTGCCACCAGCAGAGAAATACTCCAGGGGACCGGGGAGCTGTTTTTT
CDR3 protein: CATSREILQGTGELFF

clone size: -
J gene: TRBJ1-6
V gene: TRBV6-5
D gene: -
CDR3 DNA: TGTGCCAGCAGTTACTCGCCGGGACTTCCGAATTCACCCCTCCACTTT
CDR3 protein: CASSYSPGLPNSPLHF

clone size: -
J gene: TRBJ2-3
V gene: TRBV7-8
D gene: TRBD2
CDR3 DNA: TGTGCCAGCAGCTTTAGGGCTAGCGGAAGCACAGATACGCAGTATTTT
CDR3 protein: CASSFRASGSTDTQYF

clone size: -
J gene: TRBJ2-1
V gene: TRBV11-3
D gene: TRBD2
CDR3 DNA: TGTGCCAGCAGTGGTCTAGCGGGGACGAATGAGCAGTTCTTC
CDR3 protein: CASSGLAGTNEQFF

clone size: few
J gene: TRBJ1-4
V gene: TRBV5-4
D gene: -
CDR3 DNA: TGTGCCAGCAGTCGTAACCAGGGAAGCGGGGAAAAACTGTTTTTT
CDR3 protein: CASSRNQGSGEKLFF

clone size: -
J gene: TRBJ2-2
V gene: TRBV2
D gene: TRBD1
CDR3 DNA: TGTGCCAGCAGTGGGCAGGGGGCCGTGGAGCTGTTTTTT
CDR3 protein: CASSGQGAVELFF

clone size: -
J gene: TRBJ2-1
V gene: TRBV29-1
D gene: -
CDR3 DNA: TGCAGCGGGGCCCTGGCTCTGGCCAATGAGCAGTTCTTC
CDR3 protein: CSGALALANEQFF

clone size: -
J gene: TRBJ2-5
V gene: TRBV7-7
D gene: -
CDR3 DNA: TGTGCCAGCAGTCTCGGGGTAGGGGAGACCCAGTACTTC
CDR3 protein: CASSLGVGETQYF

clone size: -
J gene: TRBJ2-6
V gene: TRBV28
D gene: TRBD2
CDR3 DNA: TGTGCCAGCATGGGGGGGGCTGGGGCCAACGTCCTGACTTTC
CDR3 protein: CASMGGAGANVLTF

clone size: -
J gene: TRBJ2-3
V gene: TRBV28
D gene: -
CDR3 DNA: TGTGCCACCACGAGGGGGACAGATACGCAGTATTTT
CDR3 protein: CATTRGTDTQYF

clone size: -
J gene: TRBJ2-5
V gene: TRBV7-3
D gene: TRBD2
CDR3 DNA: TGTGCCAGCAGCGCTCGCCTACTCGCGGGAGGGTTAGAGACCCAGTACTTC
CDR3 protein: CASSARLLAGGLETQYF

clone size: -
J gene: TRBJ1-1
V gene: TRBV6-1
D gene: -
CDR3 DNA: TGTGCCAGCAGTGAACAGAACACTGAAGCTTTCTTT
CDR3 protein: CASSEQNTEAFF

clone size: once
J gene: TRBJ1-5
V gene: TRBV18
D gene: TRBD1
CDR3 DNA: TGTGCCAGCTCGGGACAGTACAATCAGCCCCAGCATTTT
CDR3 protein: CASSGQYNQPQHF

clone size: -
J gene: TRBJ1-1
V gene: TRBV7-7
D gene: -
CDR3 DNA: TGTGCTAGCAGCTTGGGACAGAACACTGAAGCTTTCTTT
CDR3 protein: CASSLGQNTEAFF

clone size: -
J gene: TRBJ2-1
V gene: TRBV7-7
D gene: TRBD2
CDR3 DNA: TGTGCTAGCAGCTTAGCTCCCGGGACTAGCTATGAGCAGTTCTTC
CDR3 protein: CASSLAPGTSYEQFF

clone size: -
J gene: TRBJ2-1
V gene: TRBV28
D gene: -
CDR3 DNA: TGTGCCAGCACCACCCGAGGGGGGGGAGTCTACAATGAGCAGTTCTTC
CDR3 protein: CASTTRGGGVYNEQFF

clone size: -
J gene: TRBJ1-2
V gene: TRBV2
D gene: -
CDR3 DNA: TGTGCCCGAGGCCTTAACTATGGCTACACCTTC
CDR3 protein: CARGLNYGYTF

clone size: -
J gene: TRBJ2-1
V gene: TRBV4-2
D gene: TRBD1
CDR3 DNA: TGTGCCAGCAGCCTTGGGACAGGGGGCGTGTATGAGCAGTTCTTC
CDR3 protein: CASSLGTGGVYEQFF

clone size: -
J gene: TRBJ2-2
V gene: TRBV5-6
D gene: TRBD2
CDR3 DNA: TGTGCCAGCAGCTTGATCACTAGCGGGACCGGGGAGCTGTTTTTT
CDR3 protein: CASSLITSGTGELFF

clone size: -
J gene: TRBJ2-5
V gene: TRBV5-1
D gene: -
CDR3 DNA: TGCGCCAGCAGCCGGGGTAGCCTAGAGACCCAGTACTTC
CDR3 protein: CASSRGSLETQYF

clone size: -
J gene: TRBJ1-6
V gene: TRBV6-5
D gene: -
CDR3 DNA: TGTGCCAGCTATGCGGGGAGGGGATATAATTCACCCCTCCACTTT
CDR3 protein: CASYAGRGYNSPLHF